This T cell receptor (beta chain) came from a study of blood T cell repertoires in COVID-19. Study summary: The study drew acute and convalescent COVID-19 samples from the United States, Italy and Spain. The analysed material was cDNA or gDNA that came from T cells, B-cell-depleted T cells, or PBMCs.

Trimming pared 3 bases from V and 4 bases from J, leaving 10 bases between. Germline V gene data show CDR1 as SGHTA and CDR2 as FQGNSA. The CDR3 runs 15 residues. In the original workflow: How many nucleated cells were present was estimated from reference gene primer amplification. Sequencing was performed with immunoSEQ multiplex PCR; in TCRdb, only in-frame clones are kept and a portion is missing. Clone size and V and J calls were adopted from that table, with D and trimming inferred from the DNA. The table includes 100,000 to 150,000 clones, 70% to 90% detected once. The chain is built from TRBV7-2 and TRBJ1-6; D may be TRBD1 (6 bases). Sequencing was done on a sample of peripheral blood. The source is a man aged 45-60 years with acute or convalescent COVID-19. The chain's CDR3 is CASSFGQRYNSPLHF. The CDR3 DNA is TGTGCCAGCAGCTTCGGACAGAGATATAATTCACCCCTCCACTTT.